The next 8 T cell receptor beta chains were all read from a single sample in a study of CD4 T cells in relation to SARS-CoV-2 and coronaviruses (dated by TCRdb to about 2021). Their specific antigens are unknown. CD4+ T cells from unexposed donors were collected before the COVID-19 pandemic (2011-2018). After less than eleven days of culture, CD4+ T cells were isolated with the EasySep CD4+ T cell isolation kit. Library preparation employed the immunoSEQ multiplex PCR assay. This immuneACCESS table, as held by TCRdb, lists in-frame sequences with V and J called but not all clones. Of the missing ones, under half trace to an unresolved V gene in checked studies; the others have no known cause. The sample table contains some 16,000 clones; only one count was recorded for around four fifths of them. 35% to 50% of the sample belongs to the ten largest clones. The sequencing input was CD4+ T cells from PBMCs, cultured in vitro. The source of these receptors is a human donor in good health.

The chain links TRBV6-5 to TRBJ2-5; 10 bases align to TRBD1. This CDR3 comprises 15 residues. With 6 bases clipped from V and 4 bases from J, the junction kept 8 bases outside the gene matches. Germline lookup yields CDR1 MNHEY and CDR2 SVGAGI. Here the CDR3 reads CASSQTGGKGETQYF. The CDR3 DNA reads as TGTGCCAGCAGCCAGACAGGGGGCAAGGGAGAGACCCAGTACTTC.

This clone has more than one count but fewer than ten. This chain joins TRBV7-9 and TRBJ1-3, with D maybe TRBD1 (5 bases). V was clipped by 5 bases and J by 0 bases, with 8 bases between them. Germline V gives CDR1 SEHNR, CDR2 FQNEAQ (reference sequence). The CDR3 loop spans 14 amino acids. For the CDR3, the DNA is TGTGCCAGCAGCCCGGGGACCTCTGGAAACACCATATATTTT. It is translated as CASSPGTSGNTIYF.

The CDR3 sequence is CSASWASGATYEQYF. CDR3 bases: TGCAGTGCTAGTTGGGCTAGCGGGGCCACCTACGAGCAGTACTTC. V usage is TRBV20-1 and J usage is TRBJ2-7; TRBD2 matches 9 bases. The CDR3 consists of 15 residues. V lost 3 bases, J lost 2 bases, and 8 bases stayed unmatched. From germline, CDR1 is DFQATT and CDR2 SNEGSKA (reference sequence).

V gene TRBV9 combines with J gene TRBJ2-1; TRBD2 aligns across 11 bases. Germline CDR1 reads SGDLS; CDR2 reads YYNGEE. The CDR3 covers 16 residues. The J segment lost 4 bases and the V segment lost 4 bases, leaving 7 bases of the junction unmatched. The CDR3 protein is CASSTGLAGLYNEQFF. The CDR3 nucleotides read TGTGCCAGCAGCACCGGACTAGCGGGCCTTTACAATGAGCAGTTCTTC.

V gene TRBV9 combines with J gene TRBJ2-1; weak D call: TRBD2 (5 bases). The CDR3 sequence is 18 residues long. The V gene's germline CDR1 is SGDLS and CDR2 YYNGEE. Trimming left V 0 bases short and J 6 bases short, with 22 bases between. CDR3 sequence: CASSVGPQTGFSPNEQFF. The CDR3 bases are TGTGCCAGCAGCGTAGGTCCCCAGACGGGATTCTCTCCCAATGAGCAGTTCTTC.

The rearrangement joins TRBV6-5 to TRBJ1-5; D unclear. The CDR3 is 13 residues long. CDR1 is MNHEY and CDR2 is SVGAGI in the germline V gene. V lost 2 bases to trimming and J lost 8 bases, with 10 bases between them. CDR3 sequence reads: CASSYRGVEPQHF. The CDR3 region has the DNA TGTGCCAGCAGTTACAGAGGTGTAGAGCCCCAGCATTTT.

The V and J genes are TRBV9 and TRBJ1-2; 7 bases are a match to TRBD1. CDR1 and CDR2 from the germline V gene are SGDLS and YYNGEE. Germline trimming cut 2 bases from V and 2 bases from J; bases unmatched to any gene: 12. The length of the CDR3 is 17 residues. The DNA for the CDR3 is TGTGCCAGCAGCGTCCCTACGTCGGACAGGCGAAACTATGGCTACACCTTC. Translating it yields CASSVPTSDRRNYGYTF.

The chain joins TRBV29-1 to TRBJ2-4; D not resolved. V lost 2 bases, J lost 0 bases, and 8 bases lay in between. This CDR3 is built from 14 residues. CDR1 and CDR2 from the germline V gene are SQVTM and ANQGSEA. CDR3 sequence (DNA): TGCAGCGTTGAAAAGCTTTTAGCCAAAAACATTCAGTACTTC. It codes for CSVEKLLAKNIQYF.